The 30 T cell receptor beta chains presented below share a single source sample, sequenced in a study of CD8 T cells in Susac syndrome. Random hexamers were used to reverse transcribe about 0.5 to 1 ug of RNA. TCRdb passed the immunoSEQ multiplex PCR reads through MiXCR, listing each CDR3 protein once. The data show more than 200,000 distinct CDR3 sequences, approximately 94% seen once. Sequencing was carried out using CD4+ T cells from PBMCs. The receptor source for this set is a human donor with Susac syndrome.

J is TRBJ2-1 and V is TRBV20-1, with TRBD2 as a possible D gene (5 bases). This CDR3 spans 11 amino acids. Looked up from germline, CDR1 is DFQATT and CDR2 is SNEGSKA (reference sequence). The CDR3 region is CRATNYNEQFF. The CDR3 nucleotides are TGCAGGGCGACTAACTACAATGAGCAGTTCTTC.

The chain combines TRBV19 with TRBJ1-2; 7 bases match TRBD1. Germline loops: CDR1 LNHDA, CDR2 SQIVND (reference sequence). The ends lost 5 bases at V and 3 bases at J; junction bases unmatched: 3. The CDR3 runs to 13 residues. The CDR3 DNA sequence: TGTGCCAGTAGTGCAGGACAGGACTATGGCTACACCTTC. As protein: CASSAGQDYGYTF.

CDR3 coding DNA: TGTGCCAGCAGGGCCGAGGCCACAGATACGCAGTATTTT. This sequence encodes CASRAEATDTQYF. This chain uses TRBV6-6 with TRBJ2-3; D unresolved. This CDR3 has 13 amino acids. Deletions cut 6 bases from V and 2 bases from J, with 9 bases between. Per the germline V gene, CDR1 is MNHNY and CDR2 is SVGAGI (reference sequence).

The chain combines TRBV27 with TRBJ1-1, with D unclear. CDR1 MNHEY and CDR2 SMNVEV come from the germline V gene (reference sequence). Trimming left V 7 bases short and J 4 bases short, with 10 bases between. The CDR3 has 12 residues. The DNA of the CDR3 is TGTGCCAGCAATACGCCGGGCACTGAAGCTTTCTTT. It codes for CASNTPGTEAFF.

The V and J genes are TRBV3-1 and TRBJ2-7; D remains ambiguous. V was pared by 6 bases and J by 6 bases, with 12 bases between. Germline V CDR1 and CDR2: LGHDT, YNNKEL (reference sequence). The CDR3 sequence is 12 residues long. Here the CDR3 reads CASSLRDAEQYF. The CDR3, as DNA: TGTGCCAGCAGTCTCCGCGACGCCGAGCAGTACTTC.

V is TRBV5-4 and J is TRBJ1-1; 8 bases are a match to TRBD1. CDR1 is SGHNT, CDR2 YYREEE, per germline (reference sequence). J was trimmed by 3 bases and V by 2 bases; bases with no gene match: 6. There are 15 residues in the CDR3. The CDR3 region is CASSFDRGGDTEAFF. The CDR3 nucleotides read TGTGCCAGCAGCTTTGACAGGGGAGGAGACACTGAAGCTTTCTTT.

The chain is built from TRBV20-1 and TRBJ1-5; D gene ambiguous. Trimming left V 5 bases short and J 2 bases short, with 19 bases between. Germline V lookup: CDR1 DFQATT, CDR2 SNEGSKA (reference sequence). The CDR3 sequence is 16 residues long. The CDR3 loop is CSAGTGLGGGNQPQHF. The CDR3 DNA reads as TGCAGTGCTGGTACGGGCTTGGGAGGAGGCAATCAGCCCCAGCATTTT.

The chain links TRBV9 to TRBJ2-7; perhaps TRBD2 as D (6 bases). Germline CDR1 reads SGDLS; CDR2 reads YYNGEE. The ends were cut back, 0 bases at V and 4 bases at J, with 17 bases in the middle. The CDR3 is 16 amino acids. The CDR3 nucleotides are TGTGCCAGCAGCGTAGGTGGACTCGGGGGTCAGTACGAGCAGTACTTC. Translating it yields CASSVGGLGGQYEQYF. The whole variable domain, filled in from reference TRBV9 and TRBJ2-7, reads DSGVTQTPKHLITATGQRVTLRCSPRSGDLSVYWYQQSLDQGLQFLIQYYNGEERAKGNILERFSAQQFPDLHSELNLSSLELGDSALYFCASSVGGLGGQYEQYFGPGTRLTVT.

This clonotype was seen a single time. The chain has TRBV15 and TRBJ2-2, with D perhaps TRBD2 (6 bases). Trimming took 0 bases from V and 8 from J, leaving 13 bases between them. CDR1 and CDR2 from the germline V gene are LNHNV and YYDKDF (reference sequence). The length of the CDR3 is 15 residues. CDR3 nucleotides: TGTGCCACCAGCAGAGATCTAGGAGGGCTTGGGGAGCTGTTTTTT. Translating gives CATSRDLGGLGELFF. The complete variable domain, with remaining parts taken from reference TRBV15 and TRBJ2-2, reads DAMVIQNPRYQVTQFGKPVTLSCSQTLNHNVMYWYQQKSSQAPKLLFHYYDKDFNNEADTPDNFQSRRPNTSFCFLDIRSPGLGDTAMYLCATSRDLGGLGELFFGEGSRLTVL.

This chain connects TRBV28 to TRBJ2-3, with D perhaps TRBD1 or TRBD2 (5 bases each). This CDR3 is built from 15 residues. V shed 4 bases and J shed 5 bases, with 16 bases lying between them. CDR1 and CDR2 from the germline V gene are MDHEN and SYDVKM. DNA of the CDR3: TGTGCCAGCAGTTCGACGGGACCGCCTGGAGATACGCAGTATTTT. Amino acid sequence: CASSSTGPPGDTQYF.

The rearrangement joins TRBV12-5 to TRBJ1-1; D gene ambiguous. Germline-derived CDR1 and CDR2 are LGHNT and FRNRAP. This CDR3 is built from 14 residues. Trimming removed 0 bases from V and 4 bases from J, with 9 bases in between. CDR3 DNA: TGTGCTAGTGGTTTGGTACAGAGTGTCACTGAAGCTTTCTTT. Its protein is CASGLVQSVTEAFF.

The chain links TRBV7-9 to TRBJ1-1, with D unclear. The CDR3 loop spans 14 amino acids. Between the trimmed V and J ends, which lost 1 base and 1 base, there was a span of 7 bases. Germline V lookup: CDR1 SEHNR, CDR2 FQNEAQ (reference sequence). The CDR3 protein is CASSLDLENTEAFF. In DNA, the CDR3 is TGTGCCAGCAGCTTAGATTTGGAGAACACTGAAGCTTTCTTT.

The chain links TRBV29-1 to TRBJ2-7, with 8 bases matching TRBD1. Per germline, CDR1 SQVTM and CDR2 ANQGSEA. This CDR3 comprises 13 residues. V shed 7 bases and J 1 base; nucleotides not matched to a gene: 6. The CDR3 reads CSAGQGWSYEQYF. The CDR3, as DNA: TGCAGCGCAGGACAGGGATGGTCCTACGAGCAGTACTTC.

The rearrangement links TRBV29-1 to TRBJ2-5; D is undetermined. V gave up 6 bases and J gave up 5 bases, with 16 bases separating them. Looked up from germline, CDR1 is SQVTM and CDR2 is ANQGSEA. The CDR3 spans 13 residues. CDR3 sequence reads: CSVSDPATETQYF. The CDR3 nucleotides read TGCAGCGTGTCGGACCCCGCAACGGAGACCCAGTACTTC.

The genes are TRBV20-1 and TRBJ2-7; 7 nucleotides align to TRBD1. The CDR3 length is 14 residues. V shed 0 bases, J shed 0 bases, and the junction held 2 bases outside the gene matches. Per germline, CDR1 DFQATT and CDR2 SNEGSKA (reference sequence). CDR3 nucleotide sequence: TGCAGTGCTAGAGATGGGACAGACTCCTACGAGCAGTACTTC. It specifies CSARDGTDSYEQYF.

CDR3 protein: CASSADRDLSYEQYF. CDR3 bases: TGTGCCAGCTCAGCCGACCGGGACTTATCCTACGAGCAGTACTTC. The chain uses TRBV18 and TRBJ2-7, with a tentative D call TRBD2 (6 bases). The V gene's germline CDR1 is KGHSH and CDR2 LQKENI. Between the trimmed V and J ends, which lost 5 bases and 1 base, there was a span of 15 bases. CDR3 size: 15 residues.

CDR3 nucleotides: TGTGCCAGCAGCGTAGGCGGCGGGCGGGCGCAGTTCTTC. Its protein product is CASSVGGGRAQFF. The V call is TRBV9, the J call TRBJ2-1, with D maybe TRBD2 (5 bases). Looked up from germline, CDR1 is SGDLS and CDR2 is YYNGEE. The CDR3 runs 13 residues. Trimming cost V 0 bases and J 12 bases, with 13 bases left between them. The full variable domain, rest sourced from reference TRBV9 and TRBJ2-1, is DSGVTQTPKHLITATGQRVTLRCSPRSGDLSVYWYQQSLDQGLQFLIQYYNGEERAKGNILERFSAQQFPDLHSELNLSSLELGDSALYFCASSVGGGRAQFFGPGTRLTVL.

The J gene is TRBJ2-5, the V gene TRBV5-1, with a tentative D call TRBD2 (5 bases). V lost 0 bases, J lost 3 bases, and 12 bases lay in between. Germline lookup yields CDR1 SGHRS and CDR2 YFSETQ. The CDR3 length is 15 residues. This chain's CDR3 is CASSLVRGREETQYF. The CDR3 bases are TGCGCCAGCAGCTTGGTTCGGGGTAGGGAAGAGACCCAGTACTTC.

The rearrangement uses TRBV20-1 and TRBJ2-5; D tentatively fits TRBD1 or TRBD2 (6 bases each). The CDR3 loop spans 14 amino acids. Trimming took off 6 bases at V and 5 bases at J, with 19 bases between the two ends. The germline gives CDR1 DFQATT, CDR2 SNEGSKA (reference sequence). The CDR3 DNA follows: TGCAGTGCCCCGACTCGTCGGGGGCAGGAGACCCAGTACTTC. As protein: CSAPTRRGQETQYF.

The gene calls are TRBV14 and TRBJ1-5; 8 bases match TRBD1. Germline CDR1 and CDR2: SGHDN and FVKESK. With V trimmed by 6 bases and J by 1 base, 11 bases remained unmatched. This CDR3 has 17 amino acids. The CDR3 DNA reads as TGTGCCAGCAGACAGAAAGACAGGGGAGGAAGCAATCAGCCCCAGCATTTT. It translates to CASRQKDRGGSNQPQHF. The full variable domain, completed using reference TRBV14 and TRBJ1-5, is EAGVTQFPSHSVIEKGQTVTLRCDPISGHDNLYWYRRVMGKEIKFLLHFVKESKQDESGMPNNRFLAERTGGTYSTLKVQPAELEDSGVYFCASRQKDRGGSNQPQHFGDGTRLSIL.

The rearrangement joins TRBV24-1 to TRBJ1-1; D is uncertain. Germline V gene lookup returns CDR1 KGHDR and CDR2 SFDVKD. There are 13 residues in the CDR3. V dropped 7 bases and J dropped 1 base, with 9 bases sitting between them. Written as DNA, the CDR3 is TGTGCCACCAGCTCCGGCGGGAACACTGAAGCTTTCTTT. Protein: CATSSGGNTEAFF.

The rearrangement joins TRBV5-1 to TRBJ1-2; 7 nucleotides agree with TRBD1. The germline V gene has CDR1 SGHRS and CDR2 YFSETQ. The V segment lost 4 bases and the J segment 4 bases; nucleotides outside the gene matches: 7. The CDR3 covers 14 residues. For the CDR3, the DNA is TGCGCCAGCAGCCCGGGGACAGCGGGCTATGGCTACACCTTC. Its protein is CASSPGTAGYGYTF.

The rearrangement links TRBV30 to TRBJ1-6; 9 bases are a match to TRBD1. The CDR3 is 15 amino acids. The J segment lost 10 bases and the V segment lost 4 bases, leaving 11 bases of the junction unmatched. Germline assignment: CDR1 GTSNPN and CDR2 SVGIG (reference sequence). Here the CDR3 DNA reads TGTGCCTGGAAAACCCTCGGGGACAGGGCATCACCCCTCCACTTT. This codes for CAWKTLGDRASPLHF.

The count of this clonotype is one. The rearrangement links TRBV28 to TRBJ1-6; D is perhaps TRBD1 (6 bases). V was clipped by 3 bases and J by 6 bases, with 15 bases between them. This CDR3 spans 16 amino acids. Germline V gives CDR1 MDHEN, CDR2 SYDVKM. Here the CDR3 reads CASSLALGGSNSPLHF. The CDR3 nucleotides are TGTGCCAGCAGTTTGGCTTTAGGGGGGAGTAATTCACCCCTCCACTTT.

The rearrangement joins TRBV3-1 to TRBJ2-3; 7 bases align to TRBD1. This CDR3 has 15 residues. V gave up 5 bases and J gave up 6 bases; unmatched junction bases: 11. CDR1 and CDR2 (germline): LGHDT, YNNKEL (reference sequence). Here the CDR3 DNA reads TGTGCCAGCAGCGACAGGGCCCTCGCCCCCGATACGCAGTATTTT. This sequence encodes CASSDRALAPDTQYF.

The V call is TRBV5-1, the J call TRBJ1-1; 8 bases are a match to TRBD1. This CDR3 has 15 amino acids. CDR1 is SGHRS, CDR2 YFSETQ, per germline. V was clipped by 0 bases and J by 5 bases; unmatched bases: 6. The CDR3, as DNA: TGCGCCAGCAGCTTGGCAGGACAGGGTTATACTGAAGCTTTCTTT. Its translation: CASSLAGQGYTEAFF.

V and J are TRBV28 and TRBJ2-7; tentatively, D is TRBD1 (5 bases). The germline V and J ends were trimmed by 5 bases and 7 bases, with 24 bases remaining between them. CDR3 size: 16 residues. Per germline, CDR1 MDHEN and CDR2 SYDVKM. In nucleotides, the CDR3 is TGTGCCAGCAGTGACGCATGGGGCAGTCAGGTCGGGGAGCAGTACTTC. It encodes CASSDAWGSQVGEQYF.

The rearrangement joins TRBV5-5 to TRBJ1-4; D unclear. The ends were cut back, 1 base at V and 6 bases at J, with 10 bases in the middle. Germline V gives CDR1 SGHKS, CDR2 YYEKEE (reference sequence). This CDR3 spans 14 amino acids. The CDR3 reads CASSLSDGYEKLFF. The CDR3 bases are TGTGCCAGCAGCTTGAGTGACGGCTATGAAAAACTGTTTTTT.

In nucleotides, the CDR3 is TGTGCCTGGAGTTTTTTTGGGGGATCTGGGGCCAACGTCCTGACTTTC. Residues: CAWSFFGGSGANVLTF. The genes are TRBV30 and TRBJ2-6; D may be TRBD1 or TRBD2 (5 bases each). CDR1 is GTSNPN, CDR2 SVGIG, per germline (reference sequence). The CDR3 sequence is 16 residues long. V shed 2 bases and J shed 1 base, with 12 bases lying between them.

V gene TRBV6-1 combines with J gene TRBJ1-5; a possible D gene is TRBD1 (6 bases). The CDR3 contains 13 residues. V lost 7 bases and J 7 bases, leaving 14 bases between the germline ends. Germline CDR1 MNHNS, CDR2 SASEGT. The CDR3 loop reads CASNTGSWQPQHF. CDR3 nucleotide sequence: TGTGCCAGCAATACAGGGTCCTGGCAGCCCCAGCATTTT.